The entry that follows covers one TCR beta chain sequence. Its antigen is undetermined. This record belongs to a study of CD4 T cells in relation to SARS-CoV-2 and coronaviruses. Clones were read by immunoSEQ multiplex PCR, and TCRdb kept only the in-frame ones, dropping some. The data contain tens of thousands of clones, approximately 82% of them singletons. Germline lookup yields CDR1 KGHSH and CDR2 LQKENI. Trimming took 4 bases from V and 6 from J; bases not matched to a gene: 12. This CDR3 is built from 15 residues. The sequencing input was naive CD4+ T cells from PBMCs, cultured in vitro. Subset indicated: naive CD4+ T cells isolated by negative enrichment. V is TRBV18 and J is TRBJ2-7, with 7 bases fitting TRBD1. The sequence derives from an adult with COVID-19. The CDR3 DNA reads TGTGCCAGCTCACAAGACAGGGTGTTAGGTGGCGAGCAGTACTTC. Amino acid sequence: CASSQDRVLGGEQYF.